Given below is one T cell receptor (beta chain) in context. A junction end diverges from the germline sequence, so it may reflect a read error. Time point defined: patch test 1, 2 weeks after DPC sensitization. The treatment here: therapeutic diphenylcyclopropenone sensitization with weekly scalp DPC. The data originate from a study of human T cells and chemical hapten exposure. This CDR3 contains 15 residues. Looked up from germline, CDR1 is MDHEN and CDR2 is SYDVKM. TCRdb itself ran the RACE reads through MiXCR, one entry per CDR3 protein. This sample has 75,000 to 100,000 distinct CDR3 sequences; around an eighth occur once, and the top ten carry 2.1%.

The material sequenced was whole blood, taken in connection with sensitization to the hapten diphenylcyclopropenone (DPC). The origin of this receptor is a woman in her forties with alopecia areata. Some clones in this sample may be carry-over from other donors' samples. The V gene is TRBV28, the J gene TRBJ2-7; TRBD1 matches 9 bases. The CDR3 DNA reads as TGTGCCAGCAGCTTATTCGGACAGGGGCCCTACGAGCAGTACTTC. It specifies CASSLFGQGPYEQYF.